These T cell receptor beta chains were read from a single sample in a study of T cell changes during pregnancy in multiple sclerosis. Data came from immunoSEQ multiplex PCR; TCRdb stores just in-frame clones and leaves some out. This table has fewer than 140,000 clones, 91% appearing once. The starting material was peripheral blood, obtained before pregnancy. Source of these receptors: a female donor with multiple sclerosis, enrolled in a pregnancy study. The CDR3 runs from the conserved cysteine through the conserved F or W. Each record gives: D gene, J gene, clone size, V gene, CDR3 protein, CDR3 DNA. The D gene is left open where the match is weak. Part of the rows lack a size; the others show once, few, many or a class for expanded clones.

d_call: TRBD2; j_call: TRBJ2-2; clone_size: NA; v_call: TRBV9; cdr3_aa: CASSVRGLFSTGELFF; cdr3_nt: TGTGCCAGCAGCGTGAGGGGACTATTCTCCACCGGGGAGCTGTTTTTT
d_call: NA; j_call: TRBJ1-1; clone_size: once; v_call: TRBV19; cdr3_aa: CASSTIKGGYTEAFF; cdr3_nt: TGTGCCAGTAGCACAATAAAGGGAGGGTACACTGAAGCTTTCTTT
d_call: TRBD2; j_call: TRBJ2-6; clone_size: NA; v_call: TRBV5-6; cdr3_aa: CASGRLAERGGANVLTF; cdr3_nt: TGTGCCAGCGGGAGACTAGCGGAGAGGGGTGGGGCCAACGTCCTGACTTTC
d_call: NA; j_call: TRBJ2-6; clone_size: NA; v_call: TRBV5-6; cdr3_aa: CASGRHGANVLTF; cdr3_nt: TGTGCCAGCGGCCGTCATGGGGCCAACGTCCTGACTTTC
d_call: TRBD1; j_call: TRBJ1-3; clone_size: NA; v_call: TRBV5-1; cdr3_aa: CASSLVGFNRGRRGNTIYF; cdr3_nt: TGCGCCAGCAGCTTGGTTGGGTTTAACAGGGGGCGCCGAGGAAACACCATATATTTT
d_call: NA; j_call: TRBJ2-7; clone_size: NA; v_call: TRBV28; cdr3_aa: CASGRTGYEQYF; cdr3_nt: TGTGCCAGCGGGAGGACAGGCTACGAGCAGTACTTC
d_call: NA; j_call: TRBJ2-1; clone_size: NA; v_call: TRBV19; cdr3_aa: CASSIVRGNEQFF; cdr3_nt: TGTGCCAGTAGTATAGTTCGAGGCAATGAGCAGTTCTTC
d_call: NA; j_call: TRBJ2-1; clone_size: NA; v_call: TRBV7-8; cdr3_aa: CASSLATGSAPVEQFF; cdr3_nt: TGTGCCAGCAGCTTAGCAACAGGGAGTGCTCCGGTCGAGCAGTTCTTC
d_call: NA; j_call: TRBJ2-2; clone_size: NA; v_call: TRBV5-1; cdr3_aa: CASSLEGRGARELFF; cdr3_nt: TGCGCCAGCAGCTTGGAAGGCCGGGGGGCTCGGGAGCTGTTTTTT
d_call: NA; j_call: TRBJ2-3; clone_size: NA; v_call: TRBV5-8; cdr3_aa: CASNRVSAGSDTQYF; cdr3_nt: TGTGCCAGCAATAGAGTTAGTGCAGGGTCAGATACGCAGTATTTT
d_call: TRBD1; j_call: TRBJ2-5; clone_size: NA; v_call: TRBV7-9; cdr3_aa: CASSLQDRGPGETQYF; cdr3_nt: TGTGCCAGCAGCTTACAAGACAGGGGGCCCGGGGAGACCCAGTACTTC